Listed below are T cell receptor beta chains from one sample, sequenced in a study of response to subunit inactivated influenza vaccine. Each CDR3 protein is one row after TCRdb ran MiXCR on the RT-PCR reads. The sample holds 300,000 to 350,000 distinct CDR3 sequences; 20% to 25% are singletons and the top ten take approximately 10%. This specimen was PBMCs from blood, taken 21 months after vaccination. Receptor source: a man aged 50-75 years who received an inactivated influenza vaccine. Both conserved end residues are part of each CDR3. The order of the fields is D gene, V gene, J gene, clone size, CDR3 DNA, CDR3 protein. A D gene is named only where the DNA matches it firmly. Clone size is given for some rows only: seen once, a few or many times, or a class if the clone is expanded.

D: NA; V: TRBV3-1; J: TRBJ1-1; size: NA; DNA: TGTGCCAGCAGCCAAAAACTCCCTAGTTCGGAAGCTTTATTT; CDR3: CASSQKLPSSEALF
D: NA; V: TRBV12-3/TRBV12-4; J: TRBJ1-4; size: NA; DNA: TGTGCCAGCTCAATGCGACCTGCCGGAATGTTTTTT; CDR3: CASSMRPAGMFF
D: NA; V: TRBV5-1; J: TRBJ2-2; size: NA; DNA: TGCGCCAGCAGCCCGGCAGGTCCCGGGGAGCTGTTTTTT; CDR3: CASSPAGPGELFF
D: TRBD1; V: TRBV11-2; J: TRBJ2-7; size: once; DNA: TGTGCCAGCAGCTTTAAAACAGGGGGCAGAGACGAGCAGTACTTC; CDR3: CASSFKTGGRDEQYF
D: NA; V: TRBV5-1; J: TRBJ1-2; size: NA; DNA: TGCGCCAGCAGCTCGGACACAGTTGGCTACACCTTC; CDR3: CASSSDTVGYTF
D: NA; V: TRBV25-1; J: TRBJ1-2; size: few; DNA: TGTGCCAGCAGTGATGGACAGACGTATGGCTACACCTTC; CDR3: CASSDGQTYGYTF
D: NA; V: TRBV6-1; J: TRBJ1-6; size: NA; DNA: TGTGCCAGCAGTGAAGGGATAGGGAGGGTAACTTCACCCCTCCACTTT; CDR3: CASSEGIGRVTSPLHF
D: NA; V: TRBV5-6; J: TRBJ1-5; size: NA; DNA: TGTGCCAGCAGCTCCAACGGGGGGGGCGCAGGTCAGCCCCAGCATTTT; CDR3: CASSSNGGGAGQPQHF
D: NA; V: TRBV5-6; J: TRBJ1-6; size: NA; DNA: TGTGCCAGCAGCTTGTCGTTGGGGGGGGGCCGTTATAATTCACCCCTCCACTTT; CDR3: CASSLSLGGGRYNSPLHF
D: TRBD1; V: TRBV7-8; J: TRBJ2-3; size: few; DNA: TGTGCCAGCAGCTTAGCAGGGGGCCTGGGCACAGATACGCAGTATTTT; CDR3: CASSLAGGLGTDTQYF
D: TRBD1; V: TRBV6-5; J: TRBJ2-7; size: NA; DNA: TGTGCCAGCAGTTACTCCTCGGGACAGGGTCCCTACGAGCAGTACTTC; CDR3: CASSYSSGQGPYEQYF
D: NA; V: TRBV6-2/TRBV6-3; J: TRBJ2-7; size: NA; DNA: TGTGCCAGCAGTTACTCAAGCTCCTACGAGCAGTACTTC; CDR3: CASSYSSSYEQYF
D: TRBD1; V: TRBV4-2; J: TRBJ1-6; size: few; DNA: TGTGCCAGCAGCCAACTCGACAGGGAGAGGCCCCTCCACTTT; CDR3: CASSQLDRERPLHF
D: TRBD1; V: TRBV6-2/TRBV6-3; J: TRBJ1-6; size: few; DNA: TGTGCCAGCAGTCCCCAGACAGGGAGGAATTCACCCCTCCACTTT; CDR3: CASSPQTGRNSPLHF
D: NA; V: TRBV7-6; J: TRBJ2-7; size: NA; DNA: TGTGCCAGCAGCTTAGGACGGTTCTACGAGCAGTACTTC; CDR3: CASSLGRFYEQYF
D: TRBD2; V: TRBV12-3/TRBV12-4; J: TRBJ2-2; size: NA; DNA: TGTGCCAGCAGTCTCTTAGCGGTCCGGGAGGGGCTTCCGAACACCGGGGAGCTGTTTTTT; CDR3: CASSLLAVREGLPNTGELFF
D: TRBD1; V: TRBV9; J: TRBJ1-2; size: few; DNA: TGTGCCAGCAGCGTAGACGGACAGGACAACTACACCTTC; CDR3: CASSVDGQDNYTF
D: TRBD1; V: TRBV6-5; J: TRBJ2-5; size: NA; DNA: TGTGCCAGCAGTTGGGGACAGGGCGGAGAGACCCAGTACTTC; CDR3: CASSWGQGGETQYF
D: TRBD1; V: TRBV7-9; J: TRBJ1-6; size: few; DNA: TGTGCCAGCAGCATGGAGGGACAGGGGATACATTCACCCCTCCACTTT; CDR3: CASSMEGQGIHSPLHF
D: NA; V: TRBV28; J: TRBJ1-5; size: few; DNA: TGTGCCAGCAGTCCGGGTCTTAGCAATCAGCCCCAGCATTTT; CDR3: CASSPGLSNQPQHF
D: NA; V: TRBV10-3; J: TRBJ2-1; size: NA; DNA: TGTGCCATCAGGGCGGTGCTGTCAGTGCCGATAGACAGCAATGAGCAGTTCTTC; CDR3: CAIRAVLSVPIDSNEQFF
D: NA; V: TRBV7-2; J: TRBJ2-2; size: NA; DNA: TGTGCCAGCAGACGCCGGGGCGGGGTTGACACCGGGGAGCTGTTTTTT; CDR3: CASRRRGGVDTGELFF
D: NA; V: TRBV14; J: TRBJ1-2; size: few; DNA: TGTGCCAGCAGCCGCAACAGGTTAAGCTACACCTTC; CDR3: CASSRNRLSYTF
D: TRBD1; V: TRBV19; J: TRBJ1-2; size: few; DNA: TGTGCCAGTAGTCCAGAAACGGGACAGGGCCTCCTTCATGGCTACACCTTC; CDR3: CASSPETGQGLLHGYTF
D: NA; V: TRBV2; J: TRBJ2-2; size: NA; DNA: TGTGCCAGCAAGGCAATGGGGGACACCGGGGAGCTGTTTTTT; CDR3: CASKAMGDTGELFF
D: NA; V: TRBV14; J: TRBJ2-1; size: few; DNA: TGTGCCAGCAGCCTTCCGGGTTCTAGCAATGAGCAGTTCTTC; CDR3: CASSLPGSSNEQFF
D: NA; V: TRBV7-9; J: TRBJ2-7; size: NA; DNA: TGTGCCAGCAGCCCCAGGGGTGCTTCCTACGAGCAGTACTTC; CDR3: CASSPRGASYEQYF
D: NA; V: TRBV5-1; J: TRBJ1-1; size: NA; DNA: TGCGCCAGCAATCGGGCAGATAACACTGAAGCTTTCTTT; CDR3: CASNRADNTEAFF
D: NA; V: TRBV7-1; J: TRBJ2-3; size: NA; DNA: TGTGCCAGCAGCACCCGGCGGGATACGCAGTATTTT; CDR3: CASSTRRDTQYF
D: NA; V: TRBV29-1; J: TRBJ1-3; size: few; DNA: TGCAGCGTTGCGGGACACGGCGGAAACACCATATATTTT; CDR3: CSVAGHGGNTIYF
D: NA; V: TRBV6-1; J: TRBJ1-1; size: few; DNA: NA; CDR3: CASSTVFGSEAFF
D: NA; V: TRBV12-3/TRBV12-4; J: TRBJ1-4; size: few; DNA: TGTGCCAGCAGTTTACTAGATTGGGAAAAACTGTTTTTT; CDR3: CASSLLDWEKLFF
D: TRBD1; V: TRBV6-1; J: TRBJ1-6; size: NA; DNA: TGTGCCAGCAGCCCCGGACAGGGGAGGGATTCACCCCTCCACTTT; CDR3: CASSPGQGRDSPLHF
D: TRBD1; V: TRBV28; J: TRBJ2-7; size: NA; DNA: TGTGCCAGCAGCACCGGGACAGCCTCCTACGAGCAGTACTTC; CDR3: CASSTGTASYEQYF
D: NA; V: TRBV7-9; J: TRBJ1-2; size: few; DNA: TGTGCCAGCAGCCACATTAGGACGAAGAATAACTATGGCTACACCTTC; CDR3: CASSHIRTKNNYGYTF
D: NA; V: TRBV6-1; J: TRBJ2-7; size: NA; DNA: TGTGCCAGCAGTCGTAAAGGGCCACACTACGAGCAGTACTTC; CDR3: CASSRKGPHYEQYF
D: NA; V: TRBV6-5; J: TRBJ1-6; size: few; DNA: TGTGCCAGCAGTTGGGATGAAGGGAAGGGGTCACCCCTCCACTTT; CDR3: CASSWDEGKGSPLHF
D: NA; V: TRBV6-7; J: TRBJ1-5; size: few; DNA: TGTGCCAGCAGTTACTCCAAGGGAGTCCAGCCCCAGCATTTT; CDR3: CASSYSKGVQPQHF
D: TRBD1; V: TRBV29-1; J: TRBJ2-7; size: few; DNA: TGCAGCGTTGGGGACAGGGGCGGGCAGTACTTC; CDR3: CSVGDRGGQYF
D: TRBD2; V: TRBV6-2/TRBV6-3; J: TRBJ2-3; size: few; DNA: TGTGCCAGCAGCCCTAGGACTAGCGGGGGGGCCATAAATACGCAGTATTTT; CDR3: CASSPRTSGGAINTQYF
D: NA; V: TRBV7-9; J: TRBJ2-4; size: NA; DNA: TGTGCCAGCAGCCGCCAGGGCCTAGCCAAAAACATTCAGTACTTC; CDR3: CASSRQGLAKNIQYF
D: TRBD2; V: TRBV3-1; J: TRBJ2-3; size: NA; DNA: TGTGCCAGCAGCCAAGTTATTAGCGGGTCAGATACGCAGTATTTT; CDR3: CASSQVISGSDTQYF
D: NA; V: TRBV29-1; J: TRBJ2-2; size: NA; DNA: TGCAGCGCGGAGACAAAAAACACCGGGGAGCTGTTTTTT; CDR3: CSAETKNTGELFF
D: NA; V: TRBV6-2/TRBV6-3; J: TRBJ2-1; size: few; DNA: TGTGCCAGCAGTTACTCCCCTCGACTATTTAGCTCCTACAATGAGCAGTTCTTC; CDR3: CASSYSPRLFSSYNEQFF
D: TRBD2; V: TRBV4-1; J: TRBJ2-4; size: NA; DNA: TGCGCCAGCAGCCAAGGGAGAGCTAGCGGGGGGGCCGAAAACATTCAGTACTTC; CDR3: CASSQGRASGGAENIQYF
D: NA; V: TRBV12-3/TRBV12-4; J: TRBJ2-7; size: NA; DNA: TGTGCCAGCAGTTTAAGTTGGCAGGGGTCCACCTACGAGCAGTACTTC; CDR3: CASSLSWQGSTYEQYF
D: TRBD2; V: TRBV20-1; J: TRBJ2-1; size: few; DNA: TGCAGTGCTAGAGTTAGCGGGAGGGGTAATGAGCAGTTCTTC; CDR3: CSARVSGRGNEQFF
D: TRBD1; V: TRBV29-1; J: TRBJ1-2; size: few; DNA: TGCAGCGTTGAGGACCTTTGGACAGGTTCAAACTATGGCTACACCTTC; CDR3: CSVEDLWTGSNYGYTF
D: NA; V: TRBV12-3/TRBV12-4; J: TRBJ2-3; size: many; DNA: TGTGCCAGCAGTCCTCATTTGCGCACAGATACGCAGTATTTT; CDR3: CASSPHLRTDTQYF
D: NA; V: TRBV6-2/TRBV6-3; J: TRBJ1-5; size: NA; DNA: TGTGCCAGCAGCCATGACAGGAGGGGTACTCAGCCCCAGCATTTT; CDR3: CASSHDRRGTQPQHF
D: TRBD1; V: TRBV28; J: TRBJ1-4; size: NA; DNA: TGTGCCAGCAGTCAGTCAGTAACAGGGGCAACTAATGAAAAACTGTTTTTT; CDR3: CASSQSVTGATNEKLFF
D: NA; V: TRBV5-1; J: TRBJ2-1; size: NA; DNA: TGCGCCAGCAGCTTGGTCGTGGGGACCTACAATGAGCAGTTCTTC; CDR3: CASSLVVGTYNEQFF
D: TRBD1; V: TRBV11-2; J: TRBJ1-2; size: few; DNA: TGTGCCAGCAGCCCAGGGGGGTATCTAAGCGGTGCTAACTATGGCTACACCTTC; CDR3: CASSPGGYLSGANYGYTF
D: NA; V: TRBV29-1; J: TRBJ2-3; size: many; DNA: TGCAGCGTTGGGACTGCTCGGGGTACGCAGTATTTT; CDR3: CSVGTARGTQYF
D: TRBD1; V: TRBV7-2; J: TRBJ1-1; size: NA; DNA: TGTGCCAGCAGCTTAGATGGGACAGGGTTGAACACTGAAGCTTTCTTT; CDR3: CASSLDGTGLNTEAFF
D: NA; V: TRBV20-1; J: TRBJ1-5; size: NA; DNA: TGCAGTGCTAGAGATTCGGGGGTACTGAATCAGCCCCAGCATTTT; CDR3: CSARDSGVLNQPQHF
D: NA; V: TRBV7-6; J: TRBJ1-4; size: NA; DNA: TGTGCCAGCAGCTCGGGACCTTCTGGGCCTGCAACTAATGAAAAACTGTTTTTT; CDR3: CASSSGPSGPATNEKLFF
D: TRBD2; V: TRBV4-3; J: TRBJ2-3; size: few; DNA: TGCGCCAGCAGCCAAGATTACGGGAGGCCAGATACGCAGTATTTT; CDR3: CASSQDYGRPDTQYF
D: TRBD1; V: TRBV29-1; J: TRBJ1-1; size: few; DNA: TGCAGCGTGGCAGGGGGTATGAACACTGAAGCTTTCTTT; CDR3: CSVAGGMNTEAFF